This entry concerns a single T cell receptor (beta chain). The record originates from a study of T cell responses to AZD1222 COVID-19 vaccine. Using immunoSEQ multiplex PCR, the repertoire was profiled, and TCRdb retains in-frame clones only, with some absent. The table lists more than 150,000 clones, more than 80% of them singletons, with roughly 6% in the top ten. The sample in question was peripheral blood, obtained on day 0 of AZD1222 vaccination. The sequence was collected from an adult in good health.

CDR3 sequence reads: CASSRSTGTRIYNEQFF. The CDR3 DNA reads TGTGCCAGCAGTCGCTCTACCGGGACTAGGATCTACAATGAGCAGTTCTTC. The chain carries TRBV28 and TRBJ2-1, with 8 bases fitting TRBD2. The CDR3 totals 17 residues. Germline lookup yields CDR1 MDHEN and CDR2 SYDVKM. With V trimmed by 5 bases and J by 3 bases, 12 bases remained unmatched.